The clone carrying this T cell receptor beta chain has ten or more counts. Its antigen is not identified. This sample was included in a study of early T cells in non-severe SARS-CoV-2 infection. For the study at large: Chains from this unsorted whole-blood bulk RNA could not be paired.

Study-wide findings and caveats: In VDJdb matching, anti-spike CD8 responses were favored while private and CD4 specificities went missing.

The CDR3 consists of 13 residues. V dropped 8 bases and J dropped 4; count of bases not matched to a gene: 3. The germline V gene encodes CDR1 MNHEY and CDR2 SVGAGI. Researchers attached unique molecular identifiers to individual cDNA molecules. TCRdb passed the 5' RACE reads through MiXCR, listing each CDR3 protein once. The data hold 75,000 to 80,000 distinct CDR3 sequences, with 15% to 18% observed a single time. This chain joins TRBV6-5 and TRBJ2-1; 9 nucleotides agree with TRBD2. Sequenced material: whole blood. The source is an adult who was a healthcare worker with PCR-confirmed SARS-CoV-2 infection or an uninfected control (not recorded which). The CDR3 coding sequence is TGTGCCAGCGCGGGAGGGCGATACAATGAGCAGTTCTTC. Protein sequence: CASAGGRYNEQFF.